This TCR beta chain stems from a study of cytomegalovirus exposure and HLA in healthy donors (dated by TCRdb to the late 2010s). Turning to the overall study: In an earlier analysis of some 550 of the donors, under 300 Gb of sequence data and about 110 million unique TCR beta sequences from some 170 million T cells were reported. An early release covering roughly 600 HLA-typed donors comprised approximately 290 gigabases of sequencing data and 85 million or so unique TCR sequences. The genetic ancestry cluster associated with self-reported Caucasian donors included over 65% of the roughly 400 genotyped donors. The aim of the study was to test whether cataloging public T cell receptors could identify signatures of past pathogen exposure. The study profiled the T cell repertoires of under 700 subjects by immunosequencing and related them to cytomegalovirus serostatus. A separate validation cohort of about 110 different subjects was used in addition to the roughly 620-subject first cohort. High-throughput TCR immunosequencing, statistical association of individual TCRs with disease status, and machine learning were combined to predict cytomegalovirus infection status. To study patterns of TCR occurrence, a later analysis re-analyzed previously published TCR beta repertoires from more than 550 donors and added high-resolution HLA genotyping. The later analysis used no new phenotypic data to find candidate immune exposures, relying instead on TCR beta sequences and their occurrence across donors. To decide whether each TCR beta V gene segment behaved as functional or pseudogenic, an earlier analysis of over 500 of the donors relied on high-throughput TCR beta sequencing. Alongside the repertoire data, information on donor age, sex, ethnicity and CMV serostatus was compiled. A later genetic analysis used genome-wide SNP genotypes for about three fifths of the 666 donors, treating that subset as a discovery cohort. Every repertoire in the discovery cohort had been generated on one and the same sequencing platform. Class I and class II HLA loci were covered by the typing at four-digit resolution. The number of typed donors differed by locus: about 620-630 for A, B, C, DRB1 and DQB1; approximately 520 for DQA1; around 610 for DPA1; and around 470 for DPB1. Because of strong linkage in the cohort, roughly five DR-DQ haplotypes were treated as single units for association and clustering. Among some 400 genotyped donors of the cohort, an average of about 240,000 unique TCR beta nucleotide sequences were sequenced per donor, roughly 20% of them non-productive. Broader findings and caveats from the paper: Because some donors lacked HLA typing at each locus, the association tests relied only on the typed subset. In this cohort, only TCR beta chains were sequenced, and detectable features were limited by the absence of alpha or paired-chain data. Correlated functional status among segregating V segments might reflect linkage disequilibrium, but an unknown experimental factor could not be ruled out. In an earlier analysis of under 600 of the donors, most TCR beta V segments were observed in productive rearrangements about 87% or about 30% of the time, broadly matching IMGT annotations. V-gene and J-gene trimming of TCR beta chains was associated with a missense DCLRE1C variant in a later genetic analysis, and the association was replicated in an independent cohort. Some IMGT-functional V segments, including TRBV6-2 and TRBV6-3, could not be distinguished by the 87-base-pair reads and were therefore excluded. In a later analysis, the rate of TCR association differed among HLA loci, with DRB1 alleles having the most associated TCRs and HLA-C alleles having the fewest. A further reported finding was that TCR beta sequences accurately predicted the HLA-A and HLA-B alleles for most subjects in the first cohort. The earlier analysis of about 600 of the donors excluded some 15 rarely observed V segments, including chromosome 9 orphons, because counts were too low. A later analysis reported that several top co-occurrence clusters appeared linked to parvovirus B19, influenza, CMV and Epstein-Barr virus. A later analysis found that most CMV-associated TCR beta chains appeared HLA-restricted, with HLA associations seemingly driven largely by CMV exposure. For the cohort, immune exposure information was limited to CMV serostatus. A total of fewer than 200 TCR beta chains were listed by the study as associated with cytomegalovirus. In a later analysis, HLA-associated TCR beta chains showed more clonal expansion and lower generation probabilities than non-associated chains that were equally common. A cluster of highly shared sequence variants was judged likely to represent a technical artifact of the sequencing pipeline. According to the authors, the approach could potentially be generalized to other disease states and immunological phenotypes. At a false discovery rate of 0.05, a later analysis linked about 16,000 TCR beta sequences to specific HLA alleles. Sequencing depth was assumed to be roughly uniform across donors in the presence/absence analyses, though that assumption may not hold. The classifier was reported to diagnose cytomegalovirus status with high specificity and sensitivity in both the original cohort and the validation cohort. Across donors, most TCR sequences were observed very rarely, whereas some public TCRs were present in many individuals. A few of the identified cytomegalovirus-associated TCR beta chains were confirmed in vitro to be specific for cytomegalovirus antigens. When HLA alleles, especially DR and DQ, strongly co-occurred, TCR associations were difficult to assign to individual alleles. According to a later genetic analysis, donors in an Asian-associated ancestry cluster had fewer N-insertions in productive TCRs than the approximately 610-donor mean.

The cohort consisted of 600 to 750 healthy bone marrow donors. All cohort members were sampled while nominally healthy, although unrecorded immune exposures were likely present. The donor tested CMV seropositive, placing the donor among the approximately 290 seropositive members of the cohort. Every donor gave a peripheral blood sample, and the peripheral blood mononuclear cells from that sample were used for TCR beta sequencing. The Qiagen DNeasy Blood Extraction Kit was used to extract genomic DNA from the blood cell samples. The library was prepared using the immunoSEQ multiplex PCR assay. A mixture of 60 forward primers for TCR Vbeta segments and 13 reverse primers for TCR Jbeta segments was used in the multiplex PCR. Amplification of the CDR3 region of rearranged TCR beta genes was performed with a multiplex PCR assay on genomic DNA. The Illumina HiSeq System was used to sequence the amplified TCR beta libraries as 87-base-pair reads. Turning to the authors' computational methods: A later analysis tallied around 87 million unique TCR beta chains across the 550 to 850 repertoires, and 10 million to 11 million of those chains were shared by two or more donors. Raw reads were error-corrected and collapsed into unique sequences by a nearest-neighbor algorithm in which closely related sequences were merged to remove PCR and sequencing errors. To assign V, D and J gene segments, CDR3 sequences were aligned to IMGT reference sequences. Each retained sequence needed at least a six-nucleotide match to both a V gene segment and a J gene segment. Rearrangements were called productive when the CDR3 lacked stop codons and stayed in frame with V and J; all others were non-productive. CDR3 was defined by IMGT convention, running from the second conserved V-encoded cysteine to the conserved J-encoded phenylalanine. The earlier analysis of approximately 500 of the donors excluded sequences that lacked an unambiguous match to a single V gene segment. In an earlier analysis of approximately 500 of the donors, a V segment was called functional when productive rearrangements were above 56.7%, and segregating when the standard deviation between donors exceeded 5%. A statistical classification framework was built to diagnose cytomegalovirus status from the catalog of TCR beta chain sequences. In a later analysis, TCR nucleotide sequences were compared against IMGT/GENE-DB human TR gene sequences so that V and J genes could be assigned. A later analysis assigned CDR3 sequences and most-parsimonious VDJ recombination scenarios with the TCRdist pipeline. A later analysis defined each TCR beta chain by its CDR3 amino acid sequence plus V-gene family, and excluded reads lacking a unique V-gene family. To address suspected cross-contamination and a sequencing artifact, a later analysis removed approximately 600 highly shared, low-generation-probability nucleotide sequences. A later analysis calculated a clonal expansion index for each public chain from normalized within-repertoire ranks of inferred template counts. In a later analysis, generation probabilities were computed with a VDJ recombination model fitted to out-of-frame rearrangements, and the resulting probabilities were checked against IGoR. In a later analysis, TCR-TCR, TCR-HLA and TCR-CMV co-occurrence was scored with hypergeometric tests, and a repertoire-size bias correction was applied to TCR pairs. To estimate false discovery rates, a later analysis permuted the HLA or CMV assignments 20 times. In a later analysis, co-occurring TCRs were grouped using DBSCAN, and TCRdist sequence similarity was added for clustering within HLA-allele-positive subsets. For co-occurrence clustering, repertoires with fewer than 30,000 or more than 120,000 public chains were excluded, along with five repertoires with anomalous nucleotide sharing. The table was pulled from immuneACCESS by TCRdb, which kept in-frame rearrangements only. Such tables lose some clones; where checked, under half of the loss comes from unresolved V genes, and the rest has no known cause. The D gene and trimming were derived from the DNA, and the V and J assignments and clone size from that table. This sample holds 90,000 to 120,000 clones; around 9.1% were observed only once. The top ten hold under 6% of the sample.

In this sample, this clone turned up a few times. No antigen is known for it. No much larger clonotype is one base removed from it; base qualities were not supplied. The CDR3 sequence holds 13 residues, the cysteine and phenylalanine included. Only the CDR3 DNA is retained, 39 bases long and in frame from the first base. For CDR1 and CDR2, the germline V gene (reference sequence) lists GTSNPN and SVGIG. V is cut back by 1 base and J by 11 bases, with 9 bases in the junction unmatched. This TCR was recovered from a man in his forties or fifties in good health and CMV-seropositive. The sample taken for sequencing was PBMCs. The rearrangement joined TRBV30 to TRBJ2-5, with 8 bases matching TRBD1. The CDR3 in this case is CAWSGTGFGEQYF. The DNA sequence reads TGTGCCTGGAGTGGGACAGGGTTCGGTGAGCAGTACTTC.